This T cell receptor (beta chain) was recovered during a study of blood T cell repertoires in COVID-19 (dated by TCRdb to 2020 to 2022). As for the study more broadly: Collaborator samples came from the United States, Italy and Spain and covered acute and convalescent phases of COVID-19. The repertoires were released in a freely available public database intended as a resource for research on the immune response to SARS-CoV-2. Samples were obtained from the ongoing ImmuneRACE study (first 160 participants) and from 1,000 to 1,500 subjects provided by 6 global collaborators. The dataset comprised deeply sampled blood TCRbeta repertoires from subjects exposed to, actively infected with, or recovered from COVID-19. The prospective study material was composed of cDNA or gDNA derived from T cells, B-cell-depleted T cells, or PBMCs. HLA class I and class II types, where available, came from metadata supplied by the sample provider rather than from assay-based typing. Sample metadata almost always included a de-identified subject ID, COVID-19 status, age in years and sex. Paper-wide results and their limitations: The amount of clinical and demographic metadata varied by source and participant and was provided uncurated.

Of note for this clone: Which antigen it targets is not known. No base-level quality is on record; no much larger clone is a single base apart.

TCRbeta CDR3 regions were amplified from genomic DNA using the immunoSEQ Assay, a bias-controlled multiplex PCR. Concerning the study's data processing: The number of nucleated cells in each sample was estimated by amplification of reference gene primers within the assay. To quantify the absolute abundance of each unique TCRbeta CDR3 rearrangement, sequence reads were collapsed and filtered. Productive Simpson clonality was computed per sample as the square root of Simpson's diversity index over productive rearrangements. TCRdb limited this immuneACCESS table to in-frame rearrangements with V and J called. A share of clones is missing; checked studies link under half to unresolved V genes, and the rest is unexplained. For V, J and clone size, that table is used; D and trimming come from the DNA. The sample profile shows over 350,000 clones; about nine tenths of them were found once. Of the sample, under 1.5% is held by the ten largest clones.

The germline V gene sets CDR1 to MNHEY and CDR2 to SVGAGI. Inclusive of the bounding cysteine and phenylalanine, the CDR3 is 14 residues long. The kept DNA is CDR3 alone, 42 bases in frame from the first base. V was cut back by 6 bases and J by 8 bases, leaving a gap of 14 bases between them. Collaborating institutions collected whole blood in K2EDTA tubes following their own protocols. Collaborator samples were shipped for TCRbeta analysis as frozen whole blood, isolated PBMCs, or DNA extracted from either sample type. The TCR originated in a woman under 40 with active or convalescent COVID-19. The sequencing input was peripheral blood. The sequence links TRBV6-5 to TRBJ1-6; a tentative D call is TRBD1 (5 bases match). The CDR3 corresponds to CASRIMRGDSPLHF. In nucleotides, the sequence is TGTGCCAGCAGAATTATGCGGGGGGATTCACCCCTCCACTTT.